The T cell receptor (beta chain) under discussion was sequenced for a study of cytomegalovirus exposure and HLA in healthy donors. Findings of the study overall: In an earlier analysis, about 87% or about 30%: the productive usage of most TCR beta V segments.

This PCR relied on a set of 60 Vbeta primers and 13 Jbeta primers. TCRdb keeps only in-frame clones here, not all; method: immunoSEQ multiplex PCR. The sample lists fewer than 60,000 clones, around 67% seen once, with roughly 22% in the top ten. This clone was counted only a few times. Its specificity is unknown. Trimming removed 4 bases from V and 5 bases from J; junction bases left unmatched: 12. Germline CDR1 reads MNHEY; CDR2 reads SMNVEV (reference sequence). The CDR3 runs to 16 residues. Sequencing was carried out using PBMCs. The TCR comes from a woman between 45 and 65 years old in good health and CMV-seropositive. The rearrangement joins TRBV27 to TRBJ2-5, with 8 bases aligning to TRBD1. The CDR3 sequence is CASSSPLAGGVETQYF. CDR3 DNA sequence: TGTGCCAGCAGTTCCCCCCTCGCAGGGGGCGTTGAGACCCAGTACTTC.